Each of the 19 T cell receptor beta chains below was sequenced from the same sample in a study of glioma-infiltrating T cells after dendritic cell vaccination. The time point is: after dendritic cell vaccination, including at tumor progression/relapse. Some clones are missing from TCRdb's copy, which holds only in-frame ones; the method was immunoSEQ multiplex PCR. The sample has 50,000 to 70,000 clones, about 79% seen once. Sequenced material: blood, taken after dendritic cell vaccination. All receptors come from a human donor with glioblastoma.

V and J are TRBV15 and TRBJ1-4; D perhaps matches TRBD1 (6 bases). V dropped 3 bases and J dropped 0 bases, with 14 bases sitting between them. Germline V gene data show CDR1 as LNHNV and CDR2 as YYDKDF (reference sequence). This CDR3 has 17 residues. Here the CDR3 reads CATSRGAQTATNEKLFF. The DNA of the CDR3 is TGTGCCACCAGCAGGGGGGCACAGACTGCAACTAATGAAAAACTGTTTTTT.

The chain is built from TRBV9 and TRBJ2-7, with TRBD2 identical over 7 bases. The V segment lost 2 bases and the J segment 2 bases; nucleotides outside the gene matches: 10. Looked up from germline, CDR1 is SGDLS and CDR2 is YYNGEE. The CDR3 spans 16 residues. The CDR3 sequence: CASSVGIGAGAYEQYF. The DNA for the CDR3 is TGTGCCAGCAGCGTGGGGATAGGGGCGGGGGCCTACGAGCAGTACTTC. Looking up the rest from reference TRBV9 and TRBJ2-7 gives the full variable domain: DSGVTQTPKHLITATGQRVTLRCSPRSGDLSVYWYQQSLDQGLQFLIQYYNGEERAKGNILERFSAQQFPDLHSELNLSSLELGDSALYFCASSVGIGAGAYEQYFGPGTRLTVT.

The chain joins TRBV6-8 to TRBJ2-7; TRBD1 matches at 11 bases. The CDR3 is made up of 15 amino acids. The J segment lost 13 bases and the V segment lost 7 bases, leaving 18 bases of the junction unmatched. Germline V lookup: CDR1 MNHGY, CDR2 SAAAGT. The CDR3 is CASTHRDRGFLERYF. Written as DNA, the CDR3 is TGTGCCAGCACTCACCGGGACAGGGGGTTCCTGGAGCGATACTTC.

This clone has only a few counts. The chain combines TRBV2 with TRBJ2-1, with 11 positions matching TRBD2. Unmatched junction bases numbered 9, after V lost 2 bases and J lost 9 bases. Per germline, CDR1 SNHLY and CDR2 FYNNEI. This CDR3 has 16 residues. For the CDR3, the DNA is TGTGCCAGCAGTGAACGGGTAGCGGGGGGGCGATCTGAGCAGTTCTTC. It specifies CASSERVAGGRSEQFF.

The CDR3 is CASSEAYPGSYGYTF. The CDR3 nucleotides are TGTGCCAGCAGTGAAGCGTATCCAGGCAGCTATGGCTACACCTTC. The V and J genes are TRBV6-1 and TRBJ1-2, with D unresolved. Trimming took 0 bases from V and 4 from J, leaving 12 bases between them. This CDR3 has 15 residues. Germline values: CDR1 MNHNS, CDR2 SASEGT.

This rearrangement joins TRBV29-1 to TRBJ1-2, with TRBD1 matching 8 bases. V shed 3 bases and J 4 bases; nucleotides not matched to a gene: 4. The length of the CDR3 is 13 residues. Germline loops: CDR1 SQVTM, CDR2 ANQGSEA. CDR3 nucleotide sequence: TGCAGCGTTGACCGGACAGGGCGCTATGGCTACACCTTC. Protein product: CSVDRTGRYGYTF.

V and J are TRBV5-4 and TRBJ2-5; 8 bases map to TRBD2. After removal of 0 bases from V and 1 base from J, the junction contained 5 bases not matched to a gene. The CDR3 runs 16 residues. Looked up from germline, CDR1 is SGHNT and CDR2 is YYREEE (reference sequence). CDR3 residues: CASSLEGGGSQETQYF. The CDR3 nucleotides are TGTGCCAGCAGCTTGGAGGGCGGGGGGTCCCAAGAGACCCAGTACTTC. The whole variable domain, remainder taken from reference TRBV5-4 and TRBJ2-5, is ETGVTQSPTHLIKTRGQQVTLRCSSQSGHNTVSWYQQALGQGPQFIFQYYREEENGRGNFPPRFSGLQFPNYSSELNVNALELDDSALYLCASSLEGGGSQETQYFGPGTRLLVL.

This clone was seen a single time. This chain uses TRBV6-1 with TRBJ2-2; D is ambiguous. The germline gives CDR1 MNHNS, CDR2 SASEGT. V lost 4 bases to trimming and J lost 7 bases, with 16 bases between them. This CDR3 contains 15 residues. The CDR3 loop reads CASSALRPELGELFF. The CDR3, as DNA: TGTGCCAGCAGTGCCCTCCGACCGGAGCTCGGGGAGCTGTTTTTT.

The rearrangement links TRBV6-1 to TRBJ1-4; D gene uncertain. Trimming shortened V by 4 bases and J by 8 bases, and 11 bases separated the two germline ends. The germline CDR1 and CDR2 sequences are MNHNS and SASEGT. The CDR3 length is 13 residues. Here the CDR3 DNA reads TGTGCCAGCAGTGGACTCGGCGCGGAAAAACTGTTTTTT. It specifies CASSGLGAEKLFF.

The chain has TRBV19 and TRBJ1-2; D not certain. V lost 0 bases and J lost 0, with 8 bases in between. Germline CDR1 reads LNHDA; CDR2 reads SQIVND (reference sequence). The CDR3 has 15 amino acids. This CDR3 is CASSIDGGANYGYTF. CDR3 DNA: TGTGCCAGTAGTATAGACGGAGGTGCTAACTATGGCTACACCTTC. The full variable domain, with the rest looked up from reference TRBV19 and TRBJ1-2, is DGGITQSPKYLFRKEGQNVTLSCEQNLNHDAMYWYRQDPGQGLRLIYYSQIVNDFQKGDIAEGYSVSREKKESFPLTVTSAQKNPTAFYLCASSIDGGANYGYTFGSGTRLTVV.

This rearrangement joins TRBV6-5 to TRBJ1-4; tentatively, D is TRBD1 (6 bases). V lost 4 bases and J lost 2, with 11 bases in between. The V gene's germline CDR1 is MNHEY and CDR2 SVGAGI. The CDR3 consists of 15 residues. Written as DNA, the CDR3 is TGTGCCAGCAGTTCCCAAACAGGGACTAATGAAAAACTGTTTTTT. Its protein is CASSSQTGTNEKLFF.

This clone was picked up a small number of times. One end of the junction fails to match germline, which may point to a read error. This sequence joins TRBV7-7 and TRBJ2-1; TRBD2 matches at 7 bases. Germline-derived CDR1 and CDR2 are SSHAT and FNYEAQ (reference sequence). The CDR3 consists of 14 residues. The CDR3 bases are TGTGCTAGCAGCTTCTCCAGCGGGGATCCACCCAAGTTCTTC. Translating it yields CASSFSSGDPPKFF.

V is TRBV5-1 and J is TRBJ2-2; 7 nucleotides line up with TRBD1. Germline CDR1 and CDR2: SGHRS and YFSETQ. This CDR3 spans 17 amino acids. V lost 1 base, J lost 5 bases, and 11 bases stayed unmatched. The CDR3: CASSLQGFEQGTGELFF. In DNA, the CDR3 is TGCGCCAGCAGCTTGCAGGGCTTCGAACAGGGGACCGGGGAGCTGTTTTTT. Full variable domain (outside the CDR3, taken from reference TRBV5-1 and TRBJ2-2): KAGVTQTPRYLIKTRGQQVTLSCSPISGHRSVSWYQQTPGQGLQFLFEYFSETQRNKGNFPGRFSGRQFSNSRSEMNVSTLELGDSALYLCASSLQGFEQGTGELFFGEGSRLTVL.

This sequence joins TRBV18 and TRBJ2-6, with 11 positions matching TRBD2. This CDR3 has 18 residues. After removal of 8 bases from V and 2 bases from J, the junction contained 11 bases not matched to a gene. The germline V gene has CDR1 KGHSH and CDR2 LQKENI. CDR3 in amino acids: CASALTSGVATGANVLTF. The CDR3 DNA sequence: TGTGCCAGCGCATTGACTAGCGGGGTAGCTACTGGGGCCAACGTCCTGACTTTC.

The V gene is TRBV5-6, the J gene TRBJ1-4; D gene uncertain. Germline CDR1 reads SGHDT; CDR2 reads YYEEEE. The CDR3 is 15 residues long. The ends were cut back, 4 bases at V and 3 bases at J, with 13 bases in the middle. CDR3 in amino acids: CASSRVGSANEKLFF. CDR3 coding DNA: TGTGCCAGCAGCCGAGTCGGGTCCGCTAATGAAAAACTGTTTTTT.

The chain has TRBV5-4 and TRBJ1-3; D is uncertain. Per the germline V gene, CDR1 is SGHNT and CDR2 is YYREEE (reference sequence). This CDR3 has 17 amino acids. V lost 4 bases and J lost 1, with 18 bases in between. This chain's CDR3 is CASSICLRRISGNTIYF. CDR3 DNA sequence: TGTGCCAGCAGCATATGTCTGAGGCGGATTTCTGGAAACACCATATATTTT.

This sequence joins TRBV28 and TRBJ1-5, with D perhaps TRBD1 (5 bases). V was cut by 5 bases and J by 0 bases, with 11 bases left in between. Per the germline V gene, CDR1 is MDHEN and CDR2 is SYDVKM. The CDR3 has 15 residues. The CDR3 spells CASSPTAYSNQPQHF. The CDR3 nucleotides are TGTGCCAGCAGTCCGACAGCCTATAGCAATCAGCCCCAGCATTTT. Using reference TRBV28 and TRBJ1-5 for the parts outside the CDR3, the full variable domain is DVKVTQSSRYLVKRTGEKVFLECVQDMDHENMFWYRQDPGLGLRLIYFSYDVKMKEKGDIPEGYSVSREKKERFSLILESASTNQTSMYLCASSPTAYSNQPQHFGDGTRLSIL.

The sample holds one count of this clone. This sequence joins TRBV2 and TRBJ1-1; TRBD1 might be the D (6 bases). The V end was cut by 6 bases, the J end by 3 bases, with 14 bases between. The germline V gene has CDR1 SNHLY and CDR2 FYNNEI. The CDR3 loop spans 14 amino acids. The CDR3 here is CASSVGGAHTEAFF. CDR3 sequence (DNA): TGTGCCAGCAGCGTCGGGGGGGCTCACACTGAAGCTTTCTTT. The full variable domain, rest sourced from reference TRBV2 and TRBJ1-1, is EPEVTQTPSHQVTQMGQEVILRCVPISNHLYFYWYRQILGQKVEFLVSFYNNEISEKSEIFDDQFSVERPDGSNFTLKIRSTKLEDSAMYFCASSVGGAHTEAFFGQGTRLTVV.

This chain joins TRBV28 and TRBJ1-5, with D possibly TRBD1 on 5 matching bases. The CDR3 is made up of 14 amino acids. Germline V CDR1 and CDR2: MDHEN, SYDVKM. CDR3 nucleotides: TGTACCACCAAACGGGGGATAGGCAATCAGCCCCAGCATTTT. Its translation: CTTKRGIGNQPQHF.